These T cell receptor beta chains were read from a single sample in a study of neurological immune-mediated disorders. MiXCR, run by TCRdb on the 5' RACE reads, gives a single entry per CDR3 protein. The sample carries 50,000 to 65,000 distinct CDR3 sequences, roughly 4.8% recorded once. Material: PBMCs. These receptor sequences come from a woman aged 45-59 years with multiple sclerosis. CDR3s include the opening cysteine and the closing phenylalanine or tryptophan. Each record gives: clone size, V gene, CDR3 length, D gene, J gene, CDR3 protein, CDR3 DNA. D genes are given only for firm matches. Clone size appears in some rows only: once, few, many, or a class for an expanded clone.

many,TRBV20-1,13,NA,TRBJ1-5,CSAGGASNQPQHF,TGCAGTGCCGGAGGCGCTAGCAATCAGCCCCAGCATTTT
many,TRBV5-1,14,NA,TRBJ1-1,CASSLRDSNTEAFF,TGCGCCAGCAGTCTGAGGGACTCGAACACTGAAGCTTTCTTT
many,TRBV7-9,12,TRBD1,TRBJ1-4,CATTGVNEKLFF,TGTGCCACGACAGGGGTGAATGAAAAACTGTTTTTT
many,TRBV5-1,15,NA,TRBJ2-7,CASSLGASSLYEQYF,TGCGCCAGCAGCTTGGGGGCTTCCTCCCTCTACGAGCAGTACTTC
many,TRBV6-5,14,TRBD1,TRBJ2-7,CASSYGDRDYEQYF,TGTGCCAGCAGTTATGGGGACAGGGACTACGAGCAGTACTTC
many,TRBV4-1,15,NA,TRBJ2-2,CASSQDEWATGELFF,TGCGCCAGCAGCCAAGATGAATGGGCCACCGGGGAGCTGTTTTTT
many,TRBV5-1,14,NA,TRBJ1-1,CASSIQGTWTEAFF,TGCGCCAGCAGTATTCAGGGCACTTGGACTGAAGCTTTCTTT
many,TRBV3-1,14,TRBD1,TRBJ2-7,CASSQGTGRDEQYF,TGTGCCAGCAGCCAGGGGACAGGGCGGGACGAGCAGTACTTC
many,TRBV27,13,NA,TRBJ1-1,CASSFQGHTEAFF,TGTGCCAGCAGTTTTCAGGGACACACTGAAGCTTTCTTT
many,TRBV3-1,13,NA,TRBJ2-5,CASSQVVRPTQYF,TGTGCCAGCAGCCAAGTTGTCAGACCGACCCAGTACTTC
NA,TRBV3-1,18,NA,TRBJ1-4,CASSSGRTTGTTNEKLFF,TGTGCCAGCAGCTCCGGGCGGACAACTGGGACAACTAATGAAAAACTGTTTTTT
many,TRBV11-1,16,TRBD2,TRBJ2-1,CASSATSGGADNEQFF,TGTGCCAGCAGCGCAACTAGCGGGGGGGCGGACAATGAGCAGTTCTTC
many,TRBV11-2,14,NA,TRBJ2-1,CASSAMDSRSVQFF,TGTGCCAGCAGCGCAATGGACAGCCGGTCCGTGCAGTTCTTC
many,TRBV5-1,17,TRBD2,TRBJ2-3,CASSLVSGGVWTDTQYF,TGCGCCAGCAGCTTGGTTAGCGGGGGGGTGTGGACAGATACGCAGTATTTT
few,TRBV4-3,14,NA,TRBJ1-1,CASSQVGAGAEAFF,TGCGCCAGCAGCCAGGTGGGGGCTGGGGCTGAAGCTTTCTTT
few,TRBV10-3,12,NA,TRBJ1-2,CATFKGGQGYTF,TGTGCCACTTTTAAAGGGGGGCAAGGCTACACCTTC
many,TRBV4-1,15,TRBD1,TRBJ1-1,CASSQEGQGSNEAFF,TGCGCCAGCAGCCAAGAGGGACAGGGATCGAATGAAGCTTTCTTT
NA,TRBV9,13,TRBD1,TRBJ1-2,CASSRGGGDGYTF,TGTGCCAGCAGTCGTGGAGGGGGCGATGGCTACACCTTC
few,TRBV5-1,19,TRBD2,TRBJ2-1,CASSFLGTSGGSSYNEQFF,TGCGCCAGCAGCTTCCTTGGGACTAGCGGGGGCAGCTCCTACAATGAGCAGTTCTTC
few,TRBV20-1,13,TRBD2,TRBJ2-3,CSVTGGGTDTQYF,TGCAGTGTCACGGGGGGTGGCACAGATACGCAGTATTTT
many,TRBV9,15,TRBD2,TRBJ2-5,CASSVEAGVGETQYF,TGTGCCAGCAGCGTAGAGGCGGGGGTCGGAGAGACCCAGTACTTC
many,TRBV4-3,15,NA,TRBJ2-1,CASSQVGGSYNEQFF,TGCGCCAGCAGCCAAGTTGGGGGTTCCTACAATGAGCAGTTCTTC
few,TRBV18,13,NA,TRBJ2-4,CASSPRTEKIQYF,TGTGCCAGCTCACCACGTACAGAAAAAATTCAGTACTTC
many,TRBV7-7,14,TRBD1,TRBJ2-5,CASSSDRGQETQYF,TGTGCTAGCAGCTCGGACAGGGGGCAAGAGACCCAGTACTTC
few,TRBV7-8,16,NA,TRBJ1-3,CASSLGGINLVNTIYF,TGTGCCAGCAGCTTAGGTGGGATTAACCTGGTAAACACCATATATTTT
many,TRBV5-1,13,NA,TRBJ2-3,CASSPDGTDTQYF,TGCGCCAGCAGCCCGGACGGGACAGATACGCAGTATTTT
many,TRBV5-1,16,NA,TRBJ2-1,CASSWTTGDSYNEQFF,TGCGCCAGCAGCTGGACTACAGGGGACTCCTACAATGAGCAGTTCTTC
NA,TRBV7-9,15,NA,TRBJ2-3,CASSKATPQGDTQYF,TGTGCCAGCAGCAAAGCCACGCCCCAGGGAGATACGCAGTATTTT
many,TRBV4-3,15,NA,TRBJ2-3,CASSPSGGASDTQYF,TGCGCCAGCAGCCCGTCCGGCGGGGCGTCAGATACGCAGTATTTT
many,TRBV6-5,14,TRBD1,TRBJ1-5,CASSRDRGRQPQHF,TGTGCCAGCAGCAGGGACAGGGGACGCCAGCCCCAGCATTTT
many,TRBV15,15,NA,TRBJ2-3,CATSSLQSQTDTQYF,TGTGCCACCAGCTCACTCCAATCCCAAACAGATACGCAGTATTTT
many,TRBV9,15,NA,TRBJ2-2,CASSVAWREAEELFF,TGTGCCAGCAGCGTAGCTTGGAGGGAAGCCGAGGAGCTGTTTTTT
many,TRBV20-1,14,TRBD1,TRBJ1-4,CSAGQGGRNEKLFF,TGCAGTGCTGGACAGGGGGGGCGTAATGAAAAACTGTTTTTT
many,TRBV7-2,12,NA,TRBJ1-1,CASSLDRVTAFF,TGTGCCAGCAGCTTAGACAGGGTCACAGCTTTCTTT
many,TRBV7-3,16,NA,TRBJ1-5,CASSPLTGISNQPQHF,TGTGCCAGCAGCCCCCTCACAGGGATTAGCAATCAGCCCCAGCATTTT
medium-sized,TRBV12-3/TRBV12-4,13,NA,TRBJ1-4,CASSLRHNEKLFF,TGTGCCAGCAGTTTACGCCATAATGAAAAACTGTTTTTT
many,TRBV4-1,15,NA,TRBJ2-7,CASSHLRQGPYEQYF,TGCGCCAGCAGCCACCTAAGACAAGGCCCGTACGAGCAATACTTC
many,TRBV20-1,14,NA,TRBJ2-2,CSASYEGNAGELFF,TGCAGTGCTAGTTACGAGGGCAATGCCGGGGAGCTGTTTTTT
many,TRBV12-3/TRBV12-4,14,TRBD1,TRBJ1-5,CASSPNRGNQPQHF,TGTGCCAGCAGTCCGAACAGGGGGAACCAGCCCCAGCATTTT
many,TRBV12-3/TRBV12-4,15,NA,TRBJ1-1,CASSFGGFMNTEAFF,TGTGCCAGCAGTTTTGGGGGGTTCATGAACACTGAAGCTTTCTTT
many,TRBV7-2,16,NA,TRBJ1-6,CASSLTWATENSPLHF,TGTGCCAGCAGCTTAACGTGGGCGACCGAGAATTCACCCCTCCACTTT
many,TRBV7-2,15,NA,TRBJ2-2,CASSLVSGGGGELFF,TGTGCCAGCAGCTTAGTGAGCGGCGGAGGCGGGGAGCTGTTTTTT
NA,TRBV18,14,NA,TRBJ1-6,CASSPSQFVSPLHF,TGTGCCAGCTCACCGAGTCAGTTCGTTTCACCCCTCCACTTT
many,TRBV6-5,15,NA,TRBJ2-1,CASSRLTTSSYEQFF,TGTGCCAGCAGCCGACTAACCACTAGTTCCTACGAGCAGTTCTTC
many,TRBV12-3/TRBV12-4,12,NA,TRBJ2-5,CASSLQGGTQYF,TGTGCCAGCAGTTTGCAAGGTGGGACCCAGTACTTC
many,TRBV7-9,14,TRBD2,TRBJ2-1,CASSHSGVYNEQFF,TGTGCCAGCAGCCATAGCGGGGTCTACAATGAGCAGTTCTTC
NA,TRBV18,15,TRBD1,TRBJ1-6,CASSQKTGRDSPLNF,TGTGCCAGCTCACAGAAGACAGGGAGGGATTCACCCCTCAACTTT